This T cell receptor beta chain stems from a study of T cell clones after liver transplantation. Comment on this clone: No antigen is known for it.

The CDR3 runs to 15 residues. Germline lookup yields CDR1 SGHRS and CDR2 YFSETQ. Trimming removed 6 bases from V and 0 bases from J, with 12 bases in between. Study-level findings and limits: Conclusions were preliminary, with small, heterogeneous patient groups.

The method was immunoSEQ multiplex PCR; TCRdb's version includes in-frame clones alone and lacks a portion of them. Of more than 75,000 clones listed, 80% to 85% are singletons. The chain uses TRBV5-1 and TRBJ1-4, with D maybe TRBD1 (5 bases). The TCR comes from a human patient who received a liver transplant. The graft donor may account for some of the T cells. This material consisted of CD4+ T cells from blood, taken around 42 months after liver transplant. This chain's CDR3 is CASNAGLSTNEKLFF. The CDR3 nucleotides are TGCGCCAGCAATGCAGGGTTATCAACTAATGAAAAACTGTTTTTT.